These T cell receptor beta chains were read from a single sample in a study of blood T cell repertoires in COVID-19. Profiling relied on immunoSEQ multiplex PCR, and the TCRdb table lists in-frame clones only, not all of them. Among more than 150,000 clones, approximately 79% were seen once, and the ten largest hold 13% to 15%. Sequenced: peripheral blood. These receptors all come from a man aged 25 to 40 with active or convalescent COVID-19. Both conserved end residues are part of each CDR3. Fields, in order: V gene, J gene, CDR3 protein.

TRBV7-2	TRBJ2-1	CASSYSGLTPEQFF
TRBV6-5	TRBJ1-6	CASRTGEVVSPLHF
TRBV4-1	TRBJ1-3	CASSQEQAASSGNTIYF
TRBV6-5	TRBJ2-1	CASRPGQGAYNEQFF
TRBV5-1	TRBJ2-1	CASEATSGYNEQFF
TRBV18	TRBJ1-1	CASSPRENSGGTEAFF
TRBV9	TRBJ2-2	CASSVGGTANTGELFF
TRBV27	TRBJ1-5	CATQLTGGNPPQHF
TRBV28	TRBJ1-2	CASSSPGDRGSYGYTF
TRBV2	TRBJ1-3	CASSDRGQGSGNTIYF
TRBV19	TRBJ1-1	CASQGARGTEAFF
TRBV10-3	TRBJ1-2	CAISGTGRDYGYTF
TRBV7-8	TRBJ1-3	CASSLGGVSGNTIYF
TRBV6-1	TRBJ2-7	CASSESRRMYSGRAYEQYF
TRBV7-9	TRBJ2-3	CASSSGLSTDTQYF
TRBV4-1	TRBJ1-1	CASSRGGAVEAFF
TRBV7-9	TRBJ1-2	CASSPEANYGYTF